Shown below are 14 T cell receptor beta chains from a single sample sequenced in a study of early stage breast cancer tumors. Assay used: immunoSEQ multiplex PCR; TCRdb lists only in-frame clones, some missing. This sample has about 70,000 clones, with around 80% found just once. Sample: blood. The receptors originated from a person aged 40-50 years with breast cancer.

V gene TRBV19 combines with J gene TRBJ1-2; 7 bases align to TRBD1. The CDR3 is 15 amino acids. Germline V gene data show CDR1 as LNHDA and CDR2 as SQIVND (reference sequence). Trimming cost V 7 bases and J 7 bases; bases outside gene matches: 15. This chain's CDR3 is CASTILTGVSAGYTF. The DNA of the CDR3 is TGTGCCAGTACCATATTAACAGGGGTCTCGGCTGGCTACACCTTC.

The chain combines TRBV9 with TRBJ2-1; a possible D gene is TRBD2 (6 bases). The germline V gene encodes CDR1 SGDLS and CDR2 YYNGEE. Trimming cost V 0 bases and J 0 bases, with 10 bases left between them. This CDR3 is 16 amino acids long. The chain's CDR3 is CASSVDAGYSYNEQFF. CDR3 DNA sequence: TGTGCCAGCAGCGTAGACGCGGGATACTCCTACAATGAGCAGTTCTTC.

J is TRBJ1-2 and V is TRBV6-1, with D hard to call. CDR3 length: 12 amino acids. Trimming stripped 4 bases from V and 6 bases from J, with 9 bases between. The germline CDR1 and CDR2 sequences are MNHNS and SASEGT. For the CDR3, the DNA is TGTGCCAGCAGTGGGACGTCGGATGGCTACACCTTC. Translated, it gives CASSGTSDGYTF.

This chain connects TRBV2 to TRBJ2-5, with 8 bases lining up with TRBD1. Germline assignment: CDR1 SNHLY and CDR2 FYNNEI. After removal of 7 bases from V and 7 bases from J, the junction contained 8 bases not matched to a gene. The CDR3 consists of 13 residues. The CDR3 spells CASTGQAKRTQYF. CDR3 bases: TGTGCCAGCACGGGACAGGCCAAGAGGACCCAGTACTTC.

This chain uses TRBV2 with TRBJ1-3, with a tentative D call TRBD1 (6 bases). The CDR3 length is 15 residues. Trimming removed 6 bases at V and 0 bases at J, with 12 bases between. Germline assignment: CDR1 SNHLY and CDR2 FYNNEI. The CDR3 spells CASRVDSYSGNTIYF. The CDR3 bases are TGTGCCAGCAGGGTGGACAGCTACTCTGGAAACACCATATATTTT.

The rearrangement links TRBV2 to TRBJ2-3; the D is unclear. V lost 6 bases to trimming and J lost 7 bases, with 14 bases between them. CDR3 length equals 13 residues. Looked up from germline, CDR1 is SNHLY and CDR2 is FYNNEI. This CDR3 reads CASRQARLNTQYF. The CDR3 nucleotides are TGTGCCAGCAGACAAGCACGCCTCAATACGCAGTATTTT.

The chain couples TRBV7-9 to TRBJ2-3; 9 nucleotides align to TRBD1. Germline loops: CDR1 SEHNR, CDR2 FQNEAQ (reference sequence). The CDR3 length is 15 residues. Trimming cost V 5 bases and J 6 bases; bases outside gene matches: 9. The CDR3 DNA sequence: TGTGCCAGCAGCCCCGGGACAGGGAGAATGGATACGCAGTATTTT. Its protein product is CASSPGTGRMDTQYF.

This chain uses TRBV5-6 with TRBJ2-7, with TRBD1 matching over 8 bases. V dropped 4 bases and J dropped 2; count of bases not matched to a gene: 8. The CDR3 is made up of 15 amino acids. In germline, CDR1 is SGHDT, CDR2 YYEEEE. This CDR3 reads CASSLGQGPTYEQYF. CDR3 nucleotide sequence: TGTGCCAGCAGCCTCGGACAGGGCCCTACCTACGAGCAGTACTTC. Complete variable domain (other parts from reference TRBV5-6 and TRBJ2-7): DAGVTQSPTHLIKTRGQQVTLRCSPKSGHDTVSWYQQALGQGPQFIFQYYEEEERQRGNFPDRFSGHQFPNYSSELNVNALLLGDSALYLCASSLGQGPTYEQYFGPGTRLTVT.

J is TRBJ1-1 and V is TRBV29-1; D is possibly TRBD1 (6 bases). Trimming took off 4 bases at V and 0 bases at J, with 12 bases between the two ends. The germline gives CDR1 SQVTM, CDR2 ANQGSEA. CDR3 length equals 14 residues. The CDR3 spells CSVAARTVNTEAFF. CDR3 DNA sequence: TGCAGCGTTGCGGCCCGGACAGTGAACACTGAAGCTTTCTTT.

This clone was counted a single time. CDR3: CASSAPSSNEKLFF. The CDR3 coding sequence is TGTGCCAGCAGCGCCCCCTCCTCCAATGAAAAACTGTTTTTT. The V call is TRBV9, the J call TRBJ1-4; no reliable D call. The CDR3 totals 14 residues. Per the germline V gene, CDR1 is SGDLS and CDR2 is YYNGEE. Trimming took off 3 bases at V and 5 bases at J, with 11 bases between the two ends.

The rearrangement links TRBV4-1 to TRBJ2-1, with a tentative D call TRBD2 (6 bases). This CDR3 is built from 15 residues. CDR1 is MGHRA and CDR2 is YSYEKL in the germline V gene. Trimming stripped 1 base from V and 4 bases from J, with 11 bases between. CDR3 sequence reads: CASSQVTRIYNEQFF. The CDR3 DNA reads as TGCGCCAGCAGCCAAGTGACTAGGATTTACAATGAGCAGTTCTTC.

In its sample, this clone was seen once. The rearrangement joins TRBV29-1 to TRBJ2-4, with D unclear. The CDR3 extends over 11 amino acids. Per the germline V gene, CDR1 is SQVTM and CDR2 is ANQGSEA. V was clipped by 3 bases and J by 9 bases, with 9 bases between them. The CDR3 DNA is TGCAGCGTTGATAAGTCCGGCATTCAGTACTTC. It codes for CSVDKSGIQYF.

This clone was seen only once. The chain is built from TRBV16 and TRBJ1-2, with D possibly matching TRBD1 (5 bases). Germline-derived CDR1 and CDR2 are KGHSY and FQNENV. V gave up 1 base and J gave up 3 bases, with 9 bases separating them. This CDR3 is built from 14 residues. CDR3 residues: CASSQFRGHYGYTF. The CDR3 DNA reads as TGTGCCAGCAGCCAATTTAGGGGCCACTATGGCTACACCTTC. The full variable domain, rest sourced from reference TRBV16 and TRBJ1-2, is GEEVAQTPKHLVRGEGQKAKLYCAPIKGHSYVFWYQQVLKNEFKFLISFQNENVFDETGMPKERFSAKCLPNSPCSLEIQATKLEDSAVYFCASSQFRGHYGYTFGSGTRLTVV.

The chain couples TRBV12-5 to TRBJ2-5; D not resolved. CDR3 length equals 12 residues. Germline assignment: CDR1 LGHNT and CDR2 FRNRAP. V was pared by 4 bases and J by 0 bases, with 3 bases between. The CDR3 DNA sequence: TGTGCTAGTGGTTCCTACCAAGAGACCCAGTACTTC. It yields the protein CASGSYQETQYF.